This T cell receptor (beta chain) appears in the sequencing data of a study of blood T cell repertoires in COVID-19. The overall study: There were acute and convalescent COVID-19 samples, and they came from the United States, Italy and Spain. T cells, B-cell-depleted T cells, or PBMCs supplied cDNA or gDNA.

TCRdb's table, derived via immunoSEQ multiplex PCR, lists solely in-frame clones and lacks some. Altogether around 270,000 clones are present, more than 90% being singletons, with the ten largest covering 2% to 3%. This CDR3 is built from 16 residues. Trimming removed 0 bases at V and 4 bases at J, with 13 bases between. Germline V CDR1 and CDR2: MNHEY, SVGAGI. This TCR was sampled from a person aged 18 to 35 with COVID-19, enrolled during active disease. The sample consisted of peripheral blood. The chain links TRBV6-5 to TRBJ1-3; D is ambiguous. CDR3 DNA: TGTGCCAGCAGTTACTCCCGGACGGGAGTAGGAAACACCATATATTTT. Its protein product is CASSYSRTGVGNTIYF.